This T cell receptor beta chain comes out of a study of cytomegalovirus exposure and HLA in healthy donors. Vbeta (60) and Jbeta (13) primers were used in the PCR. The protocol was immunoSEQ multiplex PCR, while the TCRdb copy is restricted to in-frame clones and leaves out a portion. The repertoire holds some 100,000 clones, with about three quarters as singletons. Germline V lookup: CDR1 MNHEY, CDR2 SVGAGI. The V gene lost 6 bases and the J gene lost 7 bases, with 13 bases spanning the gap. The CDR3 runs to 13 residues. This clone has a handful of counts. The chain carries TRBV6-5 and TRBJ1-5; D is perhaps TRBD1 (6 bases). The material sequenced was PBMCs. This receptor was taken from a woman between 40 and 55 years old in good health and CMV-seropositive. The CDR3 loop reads CASSPDSRQPQHF. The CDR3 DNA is TGTGCCAGCAGCCCGGACAGTCGCCAGCCCCAGCATTTT.